The present entry profiles one TCR beta chain with its context. Antigen: not known. This entry belongs to a study of T cell responses to AZD1222 COVID-19 vaccine. General study findings and limits: CD4 TCRs associated with vaccination spanned spike, dominating at 160-218 and 743-854. Two AZD1222 doses significantly raised spike-specific TCR breadth and depth over controls. Targets within unmutated variant regions were reportedly found for nearly half of spike-specific TCRs. Repertoires were sampled only after the peak T cell response.

The V gene's germline CDR1 is SEHNR and CDR2 FQNEAQ (reference sequence). The V gene lost 3 bases and the J gene lost 6 bases, with 20 bases spanning the gap. The CDR3 runs to 16 residues. This table comes from immunoSEQ multiplex PCR, and its TCRdb copy is limited to in-frame clones, with some not included. There are 100,000 to 140,000 clones in the sample; nearly 90% occur only once, and approximately 4.8% lies in the top ten. Material: peripheral blood, obtained 28 days after the second AZD1222 dose. V is TRBV7-9 and J is TRBJ1-1; weak D call: TRBD1 (6 bases). The clonotype comes from an adult who received the AZD1222 COVID-19 vaccine. This CDR3 is CASSLGNRETIAEAFF. Here the CDR3 DNA reads TGTGCCAGCAGCTTGGGAAACAGGGAGACGATAGCTGAAGCTTTCTTT. Using reference TRBV7-9 and TRBJ1-1 for the parts outside the CDR3, the full variable domain is DTGVSQNPRHKITKRGQNVTFRCDPISEHNRLYWYRQTLGQGPEFLTYFQNEAQLEKSRLLSDRFSAERPKGSFSTLEIQRTEQGDSAMYLCASSLGNRETIAEAFFGQGTRLTVV.